This TCR beta chain was identified during a study of tumor-infiltrating lymphocytes in primary liver carcinoma (dated by TCRdb to the late 2010s). About the full investigation: Of the five patients, three men and two women aged 30 to 69 years, four had hepatocellular carcinoma and one had combined HCC and intrahepatic cholangiocarcinoma. The five patients had tumors staged T1-T3 N0M0, with maximum diameters ranging from 4.2 to 10 cm. Each sample produced roughly 3.5 to 7.5 million productive TCRbeta reads, and read depth showed no significant difference between tissue types. The study combined TCRbeta repertoire sequencing, expression microarrays and whole-exome sequencing across five regions of each liver tumor, with adjacent normal tissue and blood. A total of approximately 35 specimens from 5 patients, comprising approximately 25 tumor regions, 5 adjacent noncancerous liver tissues and 5 peripheral blood samples, were covered by TCRbeta repertoire sequencing. Reproducibility between technical replicate repertoires was high, with correlation coefficients above 0.98 and mean shared-clone rates approximately 0.91.

Total RNA and DNA were co-extracted from about 19-30 mg of bulk tissue with the AllPrep DNA/RNA mini kit, without cell sorting. Between November 2015 and early 2016, about five patients in China with histopathologically diagnosed primary liver carcinoma had their tumors surgically resected. At the time of sampling, the patients were treatment-naive and had chronic HBV infection. Pieces of fresh tumor and adjacent tissue were cut in half, with one half kept in RNAlater at -80 degrees C and the other half sent for histology. TCRbeta-specific cDNA was reverse-transcribed from 500 ng total RNA using a constant-region primer and ProtoScript II reverse transcriptase. TCRbeta libraries were built with three nested multiplex PCR rounds, a slightly modified ARM-PCR procedure. The first two PCR rounds used multiplex TRBV1-TRBV30 forward primers with a Cbeta reverse primer, each for approximately 10 cycles. Sample barcodes and Illumina adapters were added in a final 25-cycle PCR with Deep VentR polymerase. Before sequencing, amplicons between 200 and 500 bp were purified from gel using a QIAquick gel extraction kit. The TCRbeta amplicons were sequenced with 250-bp paired-end reads on an Illumina HiSeq 2500. Concerning the study's data processing: Trimmomatic v0.33 was used to quality-trim the reads, and FLASH v1.2.11 was used to merge paired reads so that full CDR3 sequences could be recovered. V, D and J germline segments were assigned to the rearranged TCRbeta sequences using MiGEC v1.2.1b. Clonotype statistics and Shannon-Wiener diversity indices were calculated with VDJtools v1.0.0. Except for diversity analysis, only each sample's 250 most abundant clonotypes were used in subsequent analyses to reduce sampling bias. TCRdb took the public reads, trimmed them with fastp at Q25, ran MiXCR for clone calling and kept in-frame beta chains. One record per CDR3 amino acid sequence lists the most common genes and DNA. These V and J calls rely on TCRdb rather than the paper's analysis. For this sample the table gives fewer than 85,000 distinct CDR3 sequences, of which approximately 69% were detected only once. Jointly, the top ten make up roughly 25% of the sample.

The research as a whole found: Since the samples were bulk and unsorted, there was no way to compare CD4+ and CD8+ T cell repertoires. The top 250 clones accounted for a significantly greater share of the repertoire in tumors than in blood (p = 0.039). Repertoire overlap was higher between tumor regions (mean roughly 35%) than tumor-adjacent (around 17%) or tumor-blood (14%) pairs, consistent with antigen-driven expansion. Because sequencing covered only the TCR beta chain and unpaired alpha chains were not captured, true repertoire diversity is likely underestimated. With just four to six patients in the study, the authors point out that the findings should be validated in a larger study.

About this clonotype itself: The antigen this receptor binds is unknown. Since no conserved phenylalanine or tryptophan closes the CDR3, a read error is the likely cause.

The CDR3 region is 16 residues in length, termini included. Just the 48-base CDR3 DNA is kept, in frame starting at base 1. CDR1 and CDR2 are drawn from the germline V gene: LGHNA, YSLEER. V is reduced by 4 bases and J by 12 bases, leaving a spacing of 25 bases between them. The chain is assembled from TRBV4-3 and TRBJ2-1, with the D call tentatively TRBD1 or TRBD2, each fitting 5 bases. Source material: tumor-adjacent normal liver tissue. The source is a man aged 40-50 years with primary liver carcinoma and hepatitis B virus infection. The CDR3 protein: CASSRFSGAGMQGQFI. The sequenced DNA is TGCGCCAGCAGCCGTTTCTCCGGGGCAGGGATGCAAGGGCAGTTCATC.